This TCR beta chain derives from a study of early stage breast cancer tumors. Study-wide context: About 70% of the 16 invasive tumors were ER+, PR+ and HER2-. Findings and caveats of the study: Commonly generated sequences made up most enriched TCRB sequences shared between patients. Blood repertoires resembled normal breast more than tumor. Unsorted bulk genomic DNA sequencing lacked pairing and functional marker data.

Repertoires were generated with immunoSEQ multiplex PCR, while TCRdb's copy carries only in-frame clones and drops some. There are 50,000 to 75,000 clones in the sample; roughly 80% occur only once, and about 3.7% lies in the top ten. From germline, CDR1 is LNHDA and CDR2 SQIVND (reference sequence). This CDR3 spans 13 amino acids. J lost 4 bases, V lost 5 bases, and 3 bases had no gene match. Remarks on this clone: Its antigen is currently unknown.

The sequence came from a young adult with breast cancer. What was sequenced was blood. This chain links TRBV19 with TRBJ1-1; 8 positions agree with TRBD1. The CDR3 nucleotides read TGTGCCAGTAGTGCCACAGGGGGCACTGAAGCTTTCTTT. Amino acids: CASSATGGTEAFF. Together with reference TRBV19 and TRBJ1-1, the CDR3 gives the full variable domain: DGGITQSPKYLFRKEGQNVTLSCEQNLNHDAMYWYRQDPGQGLRLIYYSQIVNDFQKGDIAEGYSVSREKKESFPLTVTSAQKNPTAFYLCASSATGGTEAFFGQGTRLTVV.